The present TCR beta chain was sequenced within a study of blood T cell repertoires in COVID-19 (dated by TCRdb to the early 2020s). About the full investigation: Collaborator samples came from the United States, Italy and Spain and covered acute and convalescent phases of COVID-19. The prospective study material was composed of cDNA or gDNA derived from T cells, B-cell-depleted T cells, or PBMCs. Deeply sampled blood TCRbeta repertoires from subjects exposed to, actively infected with, or recovered from COVID-19 were included in the dataset. The repertoires were released in a freely available public database intended as a resource for research on the immune response to SARS-CoV-2. Samples were obtained from the ongoing ImmuneRACE study (first 160 participants) and from over a thousand subjects provided by 6 global collaborators. A de-identified subject ID, COVID-19 status, age in years and sex were almost always included in the sample metadata. Where HLA class I and class II types were available, the types were taken from metadata supplied by the sample provider, not from assay-based typing.

The investigation overall reported the following: The amount of clinical and demographic metadata varied by source and participant and was provided uncurated.

Each collaborating institution followed its own protocols to collect whole blood in K2EDTA tubes. For TCRbeta analysis, collaborators shipped samples as frozen whole blood, isolated PBMCs, or DNA extracted from either of those sample types. As concerns this clone: The antigen it recognizes is unknown. Base qualities are not recorded, but no much larger clone differs from it by a single base.

From the germline V gene, CDR1 is SGHTA and CDR2 is FQGNSA. V trim: 4 bases; J trim: 8 bases; unmatched bases: 8. Its CDR3 holds 14 amino acids, cysteine through phenylalanine. CDR3 DNA is the only sequence kept; it has 42 bases, read in frame from the first base. TCRbeta CDR3 regions were amplified from genomic DNA by means of the immunoSEQ Assay, a bias-controlled multiplex PCR. For the original study's pipeline: The number of nucleated cells in each sample was estimated from the amplification of reference gene primers within the assay. Sequence reads were collapsed and filtered to measure the absolute abundance of every unique TCRbeta CDR3 rearrangement. Productive Simpson clonality was computed per sample as the square root of Simpson's diversity index over productive rearrangements. Held by TCRdb, this immuneACCESS table contains in-frame sequences only and omits some clones. Under half of the omission traces to an unresolved V gene where checked; the cause of the rest is unknown. V, J and clone size are those of that table, while D and trimming were read from the DNA. The sample table shows around 140,000 clones, and roughly 87% are seen once. Together, the top ten hold roughly 1.9% of the sample.

Sequencing used peripheral blood. The rearrangement joined TRBV7-2 to TRBJ1-2; 9 of the junction bases match TRBD1. The receptor was isolated from a man in his 70s with acute or convalescent COVID-19. The CDR3 protein: CASSSLQGAVGYTF. The DNA reads TGTGCCAGCAGCTCATTACAGGGGGCTGTGGGCTACACCTTC.